This section outlines one T cell receptor beta chain sequence together with its context. These data come from a study of blood T cells in healthy people across ages. Primers used in a second PCR of about 7 to 12 cycles were a sample-barcoded 5' primer and a J-beta primer mix. TCRdb re-called the 5' RACE reads through MiXCR, storing one row per CDR3 protein. The sample holds hundreds of thousands of distinct CDR3 sequences, about 54% seen once. Trimming cost V 8 bases and J 0 bases, with 11 bases left between them. From germline, CDR1 is MNHEY and CDR2 SMNVEV (reference sequence). The CDR3 loop spans 13 amino acids.

The chain couples TRBV27 to TRBJ2-7, with D hard to call. The sample taken for sequencing was blood. The TCR comes from a man aged 60 to 69 in good health. CDR3 nucleotides: TGTGCCAGCGCCCGTGGATTCTCCTACGAGCAGTACTTC. Translating gives CASARGFSYEQYF.